This TCR beta chain is drawn from a study of cytomegalovirus exposure and HLA in healthy donors. Concerning this clone itself: This sample also contains other DNA sequences that code for the same CDR3.

Germline V lookup: CDR1 SGHNT, CDR2 YENEEA. The V gene end was trimmed by 5 bases and the J gene end by 7 bases; junction bases not matched to a gene: 4. This CDR3 contains 14 residues. The primer mix had 60 Vbeta and 13 Jbeta primers. TCRdb's copy holds only in-frame clones and misses some; the assay was immunoSEQ multiplex PCR. The sample consists of 95,000 to 150,000 clones, roughly 63% of them appearing once. The TCR was taken from a man between 40 and 49 years old in good health and CMV-seropositive. Material: PBMCs. This sequence joins TRBV11-3 and TRBJ2-2, with 10 bases fitting TRBD1. DNA of the CDR3: TGTGCCAGCAGCCCGGGACAGGGGAACGGGGAGCTGTTTTTT. Translated: CASSPGQGNGELFF.